This T cell receptor (beta chain) was retrieved from a study of T cells in Graves' hyperthyroidism and ophthalmopathy. Points from the study as a whole: Within blood appeared most thyroid clonotypes that had expanded above 0.001.

Points on this clonotype: What it binds is unknown.

V lost 6 bases and J lost 5, with 11 bases in between. The CDR3 is made up of 13 amino acids. The investigators amplified TCR beta CDR3 regions from RNA transcripts. TCR CDR3 regions were first amplified by RT-PCR with HTBI primers. TCRdb reprocessed the multiplex PCR reads via MiXCR and lists one record per CDR3 protein. Counted here are some 350,000 distinct CDR3 sequences, roughly 19% occurring once; the ten biggest clones make up around 4%. Uncontrolled infections, other autoimmune diseases, pregnancy or lactation led to exclusion of patients. Thyroid ultrasound and orbital computed tomography, with clinical symptoms and serum thyroxine and TRAb, informed diagnoses.

This receptor was taken from a woman younger than 35 with Graves' hyperthyroidism. The chain links TRBV12-3 or TRBV12-4 to TRBJ1-5; the D is unclear. The sequenced sample consisted of blood. In DNA, the CDR3 is TGTGCCAGCAGACCAAGACGGGATCAGCCCCAGCATTTT. Its protein product is CASRPRRDQPQHF.